This record looks at one TCR beta chain sequence and its context. TCRdb processed the 5' RACE reads again and assigns one entry to each CDR3 protein, with no DNA. This table holds about 260,000 distinct CDR3 sequences. This sample was taken from a study of T cells expressing NK-cell markers. Input material: blood T cells: a sorted CD56 or NKG2C T cell subset, CD4+ or CD8+ T cells, or bulk PBMC T cells (not recorded which). The clonotype comes from a woman aged 18-69 years in good health.

The chain's CDR3 is CASSFQGSNTGELFF. The chain recombines TRBV12-3 or TRBV12-4 with TRBJ2-2; TCRdb lists TRBD1, though no DNA is available to test this call. The CDR3 covers 15 residues.